The sequence of this TCR beta chain was determined in a study of control samples from healthy donors and cancer patients (TCRdb year 2020). The junction carries 5 bases between V and J, which are trimmed by 8 bases and 3 bases respectively. The CDR3, cysteine through phenylalanine, is 11 amino acids long. The entry retains the CDR3 DNA only, 33 bases that are in frame from base 1. Via the germline V gene (reference sequence), CDR1 is LNHDA and CDR2 SQIVND. Remarks on this clone: There is no known antigen for this receptor. No base quality information exists; no much larger clone differs at one position.

The protocol used for the library was the immunoSEQ multiplex PCR assay. TCRdb carries this immuneACCESS record with in-frame sequences only. Its versions omit some clonotypes, under half of them owing to an unresolved V gene in the studies checked, with the rest unexplained. The sample has roughly 26,000 clones on record, 75% to 85% of them singletons. The ten most abundant clones make up less than 8% of the sample. This sequence uses TRBV19 and TRBJ2-1, with the D gene not clear enough to name. This sequence was found in a woman aged 55-75 years with head and neck cancer. Material: PBMCs. The nucleotide sequence reads TGTGCCAGTCGACTCTACAATGAGCAGTTCTTC. Its amino acids are CASRLYNEQFF.